One and the same sample provided the 7 T cell receptor beta chains below, sequenced in a study of metastatic and nonmetastatic thyroid tumors (TCRdb year 2020). Before undergoing thyroid surgery, none of the patients had been given any kind of treatment. Preparation of the library involved PCR. Sequencing instrument: Illumina HiSeq 4000. TCRdb cleaned the public reads at Q25 with fastp, built clones with MiXCR and kept in-frame beta chains. This sample lists about 48,000 clones; less than 25% were detected once. The ten largest clones take up 3.8% of the sample. Material for sequencing was blood. The receptor set was obtained from a male donor with papillary thyroid cancer or a benign thyroid nodule (not recorded which). Some clones in this sample may be carry-over from other donors' samples.

This clone was seen ten or more times. This sequence may be a read error, since a much larger clone differs from it by one base. Additional DNA sequences in this sample encode the identical CDR3. The genes are TRBV7-2 and TRBJ2-7; D unclear. The CDR3 covers 12 residues. CDR1 and CDR2 from the germline V gene are SGHTA and FQGNSA. The CDR3 DNA reads TGCGCCAGCAGCTTAAGTGGTTACGAGCAGTACTTC. Its translation: CASSLSGYEQYF.

The rearrangement links TRBV11-1 to TRBJ2-7; unclear D gene. This CDR3 is 14 amino acids long. CDR1 SGHAT and CDR2 FQDESV come from the germline V gene (reference sequence). The V and J ends lost 1 base and 0 bases respectively, with 7 bases between them. The CDR3 spells CASSLGRNSYEQYF. DNA of the CDR3: TGTGCCAGCAGCTTAGGACGTAACTCCTACGAGCAGTACTTC.

J is TRBJ1-6 and V is TRBV7-2, with D uncertain. The CDR3 runs 14 residues. V lost 4 bases, J lost 13 bases, and 17 bases lay in between. Germline V gives CDR1 SGHTA, CDR2 FQGNSA. This CDR3 is CASSSTPIFQPLHF. CDR3 nucleotide sequence: TGTGCCAGCAGCTCGACACCCATTTTCCAGCCCCTCCACTTT.

In DNA, the CDR3 is TGTGCCTGGAGGTCGGGACAGGTTTTCAATGAGCAGTTCTTC. Protein: CAWRSGQVFNEQFF. The rearrangement joins TRBV30 to TRBJ2-1; TRBD1 matches at 8 bases. The V gene's germline CDR1 is GTSNPN and CDR2 SVGIG (reference sequence). The junction had 7 bases not matched to a gene; V was cut back by 3 bases and J by 6 bases. The CDR3 covers 14 residues.

This clone was recorded at least ten times. V is TRBV2 and J is TRBJ2-3, with D perhaps TRBD2 (6 bases). Germline lookup yields CDR1 SNHLY and CDR2 FYNNEI. This CDR3 region has 15 residues. Trimming took off 6 bases at V and 1 base at J, with 14 bases between the two ends. CDR3 sequence: CASRVRWEGTDTQYF. CDR3 nucleotide sequence: TGTGCCAGCAGGGTTCGGTGGGAGGGCACAGATACGCAGTATTTT. The entire variable domain, with the rest obtained from reference TRBV2 and TRBJ2-3, is as follows: EPEVTQTPSHQVTQMGQEVILRCVPISNHLYFYWYRQILGQKVEFLVSFYNNEISEKSEIFDDQFSVERPDGSNFTLKIRSTKLEDSAMYFCASRVRWEGTDTQYFGPGTRLTVL.

Comments on this clone: The limits of the CDR3 on the DNA are not certain, so only TCRdb's listed CDR3 is given. This chain joins TRBV6-2 or TRBV6-3 and TRBJ2-1; the D segment call TRBD1 is taken from the table without a DNA check. Both ends counted, the CDR3 spans 15 residues. Per germline, CDR1 MNHEY and CDR2 SVGEGT. The CDR3 spells CASSSGVGGGNEHFF.

This clone was observed many times. The chain recombines TRBV19 with TRBJ1-2; D ambiguous. Germline CDR1 reads LNHDA; CDR2 reads SQIVND (reference sequence). Between the trimmed V and J ends, which lost 5 bases and 2 bases, there was a span of 15 bases. The CDR3 runs 15 residues. DNA of the CDR3: TGTGCCAGTAGTCCCACCCTCCTTCAAAACTATGGCTACACCTTC. The encoded protein is CASSPTLLQNYGYTF.